The clone carrying this T cell receptor (beta chain) was counted only a few times. Its specificity is not known. This record comes from a study of T cells in Graves' hyperthyroidism and ophthalmopathy. Hyperthyroidism had been newly diagnosed in patients aged 18 to 65, and its duration was under 2 months. It was 8 to 10 ml of fresh peripheral blood that supplied the PBMCs. The germline CDR1 and CDR2 sequences are LNHNV and YYDKDF (reference sequence). This CDR3 is 17 amino acids long. V shed 1 base and J shed 7 bases, with 20 bases lying between them. There were TCR beta CDR3 regions amplified from RNA transcripts. Researchers ran a first-round RT-PCR on the TCR CDR3 using the HTBI primer set. TCRdb re-called the multiplex PCR reads with MiXCR, one entry per CDR3 protein. The sample includes about 420,000 distinct CDR3 sequences, roughly 13% seen only once; the top ten take 5% to 6%. Findings and caveats of the study: Patients with ophthalmopathy were separated from those with stable hyperthyroidism by a 13 V-J model. Also found in blood were most expanded thyroid clonotypes above 0.001.

This chain joins TRBV15 and TRBJ2-1; TRBD1 or TRBD2 may be the D gene (6 bases each). This sequence was found in a woman aged 18-35 years with Graves' hyperthyroidism. Sequenced material: blood. The CDR3 spells CATSRAGAGQNTNEQFF. CDR3 bases: TGTGCCACCAGCAGAGCGGGGGCCGGACAGAATACAAATGAGCAGTTCTTC.